This is a list of T cell receptor beta chains from one sample in a study of patients and donors after allogeneic stem cell transplantation. Via MiXCR, TCRdb re-called the RT-PCR reads, giving one row per CDR3 protein. The sample has about 400,000 distinct CDR3 sequences, around 16% seen once. Sequenced sample: blood, either unsorted or a sorted T cell fraction (not recorded which). The receptors were gathered from a human donor who was either an allogeneic HSCT recipient or a stem cell or donor lymphocyte infusion donor (not recorded which). It is not recorded whose cells these are; they may come from a transplant donor. Both conserved end residues are part of each CDR3. A D gene is named only where the DNA matches it firmly. Where a row states a size, it is once, few, many or the class of an expanded clone; other rows omit it.

clone size	D gene	CDR3 length	V gene	J gene	CDR3 protein	CDR3 DNA
.	.	14	TRBV20-1	TRBJ2-2	CSARIGRTTGELFF	TGCAGTGCTAGAATTGGCCGGACCACCGGGGAGCTGTTTTTT
.	TRBD2	13	TRBV2	TRBJ2-7	CASSVFWGGEQYF	TGTGCCAGCAGTGTTTTTTGGGGGGGCGAGCAGTACTTC
.	TRBD2	15	TRBV7-9	TRBJ2-3	CASSLGGLAVEEQYF	TGTGCCAGCAGCTTAGGGGGACTAGCGGTCGAAGAGCAGTATTTT
.	.	13	TRBV20-1	TRBJ1-3	CSASRGSGNTIYF	TGCAGTGCTAGTCGGGGCTCTGGAAACACCATATATTTT
.	.	15	TRBV5-1	TRBJ1-1	CASSLRQNMNTEAFF	TGCGCCAGCAGCCTTCGACAGAACATGAACACTGAAGCTTTCTTT
few	.	10	TRBV20-1	TRBJ2-2	CSAPSGELFF	TGCAGTGCCCCTAGCGGGGAGCTGTTTTTT
.	.	14	TRBV7-9	TRBJ2-5	CASSLRLDGETQYF	TGTGCCAGCAGCCTCCGATTGGACGGAGAGACCCAGTACTTC
few	.	12	TRBV2	TRBJ1-4	CASSQGWEKLFF	TGTGCCAGCAGCCAGGGTTGGGAAAAACTGTTTTTT
.	TRBD2	14	TRBV10-2	TRBJ2-3	CASKASGITDTQYF	TGCGCCAGCAAGGCTAGCGGGATAACAGATACGCAGTATTTT
.	.	12	TRBV20-1	TRBJ1-4	CSASSRNEKLFF	TGCAGTGCTAGTAGCAGGAATGAAAAACTGTTTTTT
.	.	14	TRBV6-5	TRBJ1-2	CASSYSRRNYGYTF	TGTGCCAGCAGTTACTCGAGGCGGAACTATGGCTACACCTTC
.	.	12	TRBV6-1	TRBJ2-1	CASTTSRGEQFF	TGTGCCAGCACCACTAGCCGGGGTGAGCAGTTCTTC
many	TRBD2	17	TRBV12-3/TRBV12-4	TRBJ2-2	CASSFQTSGANTGELFF	TGTGCCAGCAGTTTTCAAACTAGCGGGGCGAACACCGGGGAGCTGTTTTTT
few	TRBD1	18	TRBV6-5	TRBJ1-2	CASSYAGTGGNSNYGYTF	TGTGCCAGCAGTTACGCCGGGACAGGGGGAAACTCTAACTATGGCTACACCTTC
.	.	12	TRBV6-1	TRBJ1-2	CASKQGNYGYTF	TGTGCCAGCAAGCAGGGGAACTATGGCTACACCTTC
.	.	14	TRBV7-3	TRBJ2-2	CASSPNPYTGELFF	TGTGCCAGCAGCCCGAACCCGTACACCGGGGAGCTGTTTTTT
.	TRBD2	20	TRBV3-1	TRBJ2-2	CASSQEAGVLAGYNTGELFF	TGTGCCAGCAGCCAAGAAGCGGGGGTACTAGCGGGATATAACACCGGGGAGCTGTTTTTT
.	.	13	TRBV20-1	TRBJ1-2	CSARPDSSYGYTF	TGCAGTGCTAGGCCCGACAGCTCCTATGGCTACACCTTC
.	.	16	TRBV9	TRBJ2-1	CASSVGLAISYNEQFF	TGTGCCAGCAGCGTGGGTCTTGCGATATCCTACAATGAGCAGTTCTTC
.	.	13	TRBV3-1	TRBJ2-7	CASSQESVYEQYF	TGTGCCAGCAGCCAAGAATCCGTTTACGAGCAGTACTTC
few	.	11	TRBV12-3/TRBV12-4	TRBJ2-7	CASSYGAEQYF	TGTGCCAGCAGTTATGGGGCGGAGCAGTACTTC
few	.	15	TRBV7-3	TRBJ2-1	CASSLLPVHYNEQFF	TGTGCCAGCAGCTTATTACCAGTACATTACAATGAGCAGTTCTTC
few	.	13	TRBV24-1	TRBJ2-5	CATSYAVGETQYF	TGTGCCACCAGCTACGCTGTCGGGGAGACCCAGTACTTC
.	.	14	TRBV15	TRBJ2-7	CATMSNTRSYEQYF	TGTGCCACCATGTCTAACACCCGGTCCTACGAGCAGTACTTC
many	TRBD2	14	TRBV12-3/TRBV12-4	TRBJ2-5	CASSRLAGVETQYF	TGTGCCAGCAGTAGGCTAGCGGGAGTAGAGACCCAGTACTTC
.	TRBD2	14	TRBV4-3	TRBJ2-3	CASSLLAGHDTQYF	TGCGCCAGCAGCCTCCTAGCGGGGCACGATACGCAGTATTTT
few	.	14	TRBV29-1	TRBJ2-3	CSARGGGKTDTQYF	TGCAGCGCCCGGGGAGGGGGGAAGACAGATACGCAGTATTTT
many	.	11	TRBV29-1	TRBJ2-2	CSVDRTGELFF	TGCAGCGTTGACAGAACCGGGGAGCTGTTTTTT
.	.	12	TRBV6-2/TRBV6-3	TRBJ2-7	CASSYGAGEQYF	TGTGCCAGCAGTTACGGGGCAGGGGAGCAGTACTTC
.	TRBD1	16	TRBV24-1	TRBJ2-5	CATSDLGTGPQETQYF	TGTGCCACCAGTGATTTGGGGACAGGGCCTCAAGAGACCCAGTACTTC
.	TRBD2	16	TRBV10-3	TRBJ2-1	CAISELERELYNEQFF	TGTGCCATCAGTGAGTTGGAGCGGGAGTTGTACAATGAGCAGTTCTTC
many	.	12	TRBV2	TRBJ2-2	CASRTLTGELFF	TGTGCCAGCAGAACTCTCACCGGGGAGCTGTTTTTT
.	.	16	TRBV12-3/TRBV12-4	TRBJ2-7	CASSSDYRRLDHEQYF	TGTGCCAGCAGCTCAGATTATCGACGGCTCGACCACGAGCAGTACTTC
.	TRBD2	16	TRBV3-1	TRBJ2-2	CASSQESGMDTGELFF	TGTGCCAGCAGCCAAGAGAGCGGGATGGACACCGGGGAGCTGTTTTTT
few	TRBD2	16	TRBV9	TRBJ2-1	CASSVRPSGGSHEQFF	TGTGCCAGCAGCGTAAGGCCCAGCGGGGGTTCCCATGAGCAGTTCTTC
many	.	13	TRBV7-9	TRBJ2-5	CASSLLVQETQYF	TGTGCCAGCAGCCTACTTGTCCAAGAGACCCAGTACTTC
.	TRBD1	14	TRBV20-1	TRBJ1-4	CSAADRSSGEKLFF	TGCAGTGCTGCGGACAGGTCGTCCGGTGAAAAACTGTTTTTT
few	.	15	TRBV6-5	TRBJ2-7	CASSYSHRASYEQYF	TGTGCCAGCAGTTACTCCCACAGAGCTTCCTACGAGCAGTACTTC
few	TRBD2	15	TRBV27	TRBJ2-3	CASRDLAGGTDTQYF	TGTGCCAGCAGGGATCTAGCGGGAGGGACAGATACGCAGTATTTT
.	.	14	TRBV7-8	TRBJ2-3	CASKRGARTDTQYF	TGTGCCAGCAAAAGGGGGGCGCGCACAGATACGCAGTATTTT
.	.	11	TRBV30	TRBJ1-2	CAWSAGLGYTF	TGTGCCTGGAGTGCGGGCCTTGGCTACACCTTC
.	TRBD2	15	TRBV6-2/TRBV6-3	TRBJ2-1	CASSLSSGMNGEQFF	TGTGCCAGCAGCCTCTCTAGCGGAATGAATGGGGAGCAGTTCTTC
.	TRBD2	20	TRBV5-1	TRBJ2-3	CASSPSRTSGSYRGTDTQYF	TGCGCCAGCAGCCCAAGCCGCACTAGCGGGAGTTACAGGGGCACAGATACGCAGTATTTT
few	TRBD1	14	TRBV10-3	TRBJ1-1	CAISADRGKAEAFF	TGTGCCATCAGTGCCGACAGGGGGAAGGCTGAAGCTTTCTTT
.	.	15	TRBV7-2	TRBJ2-5	CASSIRDRIQETQYF	TGTGCCAGCAGCATCCGGGACCGAATCCAAGAGACCCAGTACTTC
once	.	15	TRBV24-1	TRBJ1-5	CATSSDGTYNQPQHF	TGTGCCACCAGTAGCGACGGGACGTACAATCAGCCCCAGCATTTT
.	TRBD2	16	TRBV30	TRBJ2-3	CACPSGGPYSTDTQYF	TGTGCCTGCCCTAGCGGGGGGCCTTATAGCACAGATACGCAGTATTTT
.	.	12	TRBV20-1	TRBJ2-7	CSAGLTSYEQYF	TGCAGTGCGGGACTTACCTCCTACGAGCAGTACTTC
.	.	14	TRBV3-1	TRBJ2-7	CASSQDLESYEQYF	TGTGCCAGCAGTCAAGACTTGGAATCCTACGAGCAGTACTTC
few	TRBD1	14	TRBV5-5	TRBJ2-7	CASSLRQGIYEQYF	TGTGCCAGCAGCCTACGACAGGGGATCTACGAGCAGTACTTC
few	TRBD1	19	TRBV6-1	TRBJ2-6	CASSPPVPGQYSGANVLTF	TGTGCCAGCAGTCCACCAGTCCCGGGACAGTACTCCGGGGCCAACGTCCTGACTTTC
.	TRBD1	15	TRBV10-3	TRBJ2-7	CATRGAGGASYEQYF	TGTGCCACCCGTGGAGCAGGGGGAGCTTCCTACGAGCAGTACTTC
.	TRBD1	15	TRBV6-5	TRBJ1-2	CASSSRTGEYYGYTF	TGTGCCAGCAGTTCTCGGACAGGGGAGTACTATGGCTACACCTTC
.	TRBD1	14	TRBV10-3	TRBJ1-5	CAISGRQGLGAQHF	TGTGCCATCAGTGGTCGACAGGGTCTCGGAGCCCAGCATTTT
many	TRBD2	17	TRBV7-8	TRBJ2-1	CASSFYKREGLHNEQFF	TGTGCCAGCAGCTTTTACAAGCGGGAGGGCCTCCACAATGAGCAGTTCTTC
few	.	15	TRBV7-6	TRBJ1-4	CASSLAGYETEKLFF	TGTGCCAGCAGCTTAGCCGGTTATGAAACTGAAAAACTGTTTTTT
many	.	15	TRBV21-1	TRBJ1-2	CASSQGGGPNYGYTF	TGTGCCAGCAGCCAAGGAGGAGGACCTAACTATGGCTACACCTTC